This TCR beta chain was captured by sequencing in a study of human T cells and chemical hapten exposure. Looking at the study overall: Patients were given diphenylcyclopropenone on the scalp weekly across the approximately 25-week study.

This clonotype was seen only a few times. Time point here: pre-sensitization, week 0. Treatment here: therapeutic diphenylcyclopropenone sensitization with weekly scalp DPC. Unfractionated whole blood was the source of the extracted total RNA. In TCRdb, the RACE reads were re-called with MiXCR into one record per CDR3 protein. The table lists about 35,000 distinct CDR3 sequences, roughly 12% of them singletons. Deletions cut 5 bases from V and 3 bases from J, with 22 bases between. The CDR3 runs 17 residues. Per germline, CDR1 SGHAT and CDR2 FQNNGV. The chain joins TRBV11-2 to TRBJ1-1; TRBD1 is a possible D gene (5 bases). The source was whole blood, collected in connection with sensitization to the hapten diphenylcyclopropenone (DPC). This clonotype was sampled from a woman in her thirties or forties with alopecia areata. Some clones in this sample may be carry-over from other donors' samples. The DNA of the CDR3 is TGTGCCAGCAGCCCCATCCCGACGCAGGGAGGAGACACTGAAGCTTTCTTT. Translating it yields CASSPIPTQGGDTEAFF.